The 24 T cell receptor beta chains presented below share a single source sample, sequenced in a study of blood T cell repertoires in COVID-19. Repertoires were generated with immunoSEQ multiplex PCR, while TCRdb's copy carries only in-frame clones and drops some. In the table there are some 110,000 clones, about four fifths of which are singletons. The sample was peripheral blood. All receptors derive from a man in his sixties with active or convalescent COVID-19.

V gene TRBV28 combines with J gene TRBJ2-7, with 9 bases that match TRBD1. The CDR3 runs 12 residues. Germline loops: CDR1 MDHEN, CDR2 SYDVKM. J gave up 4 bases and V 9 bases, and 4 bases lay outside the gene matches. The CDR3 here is CASRTGAYEQYF. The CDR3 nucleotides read TGTGCCAGTCGGACAGGGGCGTACGAGCAGTACTTC.

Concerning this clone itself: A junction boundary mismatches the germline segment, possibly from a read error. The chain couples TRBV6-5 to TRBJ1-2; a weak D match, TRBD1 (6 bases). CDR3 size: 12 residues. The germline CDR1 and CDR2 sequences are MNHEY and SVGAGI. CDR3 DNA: TGTGCCAGCAGTTACTTCAGGGGCGGGCCGACTTTC. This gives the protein CASSYFRGGPTF.

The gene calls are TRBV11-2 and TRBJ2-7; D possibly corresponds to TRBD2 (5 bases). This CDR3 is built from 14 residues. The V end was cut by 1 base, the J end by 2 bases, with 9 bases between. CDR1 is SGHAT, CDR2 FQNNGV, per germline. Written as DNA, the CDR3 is TGTGCCAGCAGCTTAGGGACTCGGGCCTACGAGCAGTACTTC. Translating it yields CASSLGTRAYEQYF.

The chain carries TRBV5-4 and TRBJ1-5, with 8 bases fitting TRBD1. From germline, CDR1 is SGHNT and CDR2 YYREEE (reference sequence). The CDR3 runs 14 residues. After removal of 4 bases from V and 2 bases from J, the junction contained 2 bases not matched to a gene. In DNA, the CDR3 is TGTGCCAGCAGCCCGGACAGGGGCAATCAGCCCCAGCATTTT. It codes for CASSPDRGNQPQHF.

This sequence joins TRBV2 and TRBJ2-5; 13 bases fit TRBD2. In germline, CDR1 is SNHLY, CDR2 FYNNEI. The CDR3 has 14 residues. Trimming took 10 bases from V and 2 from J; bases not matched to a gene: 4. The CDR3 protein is CATQGLAGQETQYF. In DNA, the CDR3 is TGTGCCACCCAGGGACTAGCGGGACAAGAGACCCAGTACTTC.

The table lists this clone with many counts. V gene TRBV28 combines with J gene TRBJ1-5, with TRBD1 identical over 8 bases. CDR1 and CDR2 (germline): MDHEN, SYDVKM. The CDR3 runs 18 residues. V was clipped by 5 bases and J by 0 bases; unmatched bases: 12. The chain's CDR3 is CASSRYSTGTGSNQPQHF. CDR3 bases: TGTGCCAGCAGTCGATACTCTACCGGGACAGGTAGCAATCAGCCCCAGCATTTT.

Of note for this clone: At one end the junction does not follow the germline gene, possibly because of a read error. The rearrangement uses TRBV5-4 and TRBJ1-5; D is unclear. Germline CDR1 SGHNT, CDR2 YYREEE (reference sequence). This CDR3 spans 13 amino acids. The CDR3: CASSLDVNQPQHF. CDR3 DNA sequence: TGTGCCAGCAGTTTGGATGTAAATCAGCCCCAGCATTTT.

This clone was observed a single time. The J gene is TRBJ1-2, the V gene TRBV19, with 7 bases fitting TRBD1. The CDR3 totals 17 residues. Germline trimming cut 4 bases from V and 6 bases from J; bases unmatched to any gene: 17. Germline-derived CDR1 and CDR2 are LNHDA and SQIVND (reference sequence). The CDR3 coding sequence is TGTGCCAGTAGTACCTACACCTCGACAGGGCCGGGGCATGGCTACACCTTC. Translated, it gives CASSTYTSTGPGHGYTF.

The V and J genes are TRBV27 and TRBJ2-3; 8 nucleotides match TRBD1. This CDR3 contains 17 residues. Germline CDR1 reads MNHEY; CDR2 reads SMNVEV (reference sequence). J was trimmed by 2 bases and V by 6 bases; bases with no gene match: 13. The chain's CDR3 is CASRISSRGLDTDTQYF. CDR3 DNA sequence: TGTGCCAGCAGGATTTCTTCCAGGGGGCTGGACACAGATACGCAGTATTTT.

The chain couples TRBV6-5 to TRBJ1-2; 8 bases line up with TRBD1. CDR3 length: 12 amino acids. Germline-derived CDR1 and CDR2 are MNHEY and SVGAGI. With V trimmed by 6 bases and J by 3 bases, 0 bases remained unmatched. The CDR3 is CASRTGDYGYTF. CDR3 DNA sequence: TGTGCCAGCAGGACAGGGGACTATGGCTACACCTTC.

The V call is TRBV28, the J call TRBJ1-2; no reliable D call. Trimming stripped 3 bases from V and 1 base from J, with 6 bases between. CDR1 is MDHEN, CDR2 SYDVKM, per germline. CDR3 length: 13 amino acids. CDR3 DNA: TGTGCCAGCAGTTTTGCAGTTAACTATGGCTACACCTTC. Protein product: CASSFAVNYGYTF.

CDR3 in amino acids: CASSLLIRTGGTEAFF. For the CDR3, the DNA is TGCGCCAGCAGCTTGTTGATTCGGACAGGGGGCACTGAAGCTTTCTTT. The genes are TRBV5-1 and TRBJ1-1; the match to TRBD1 covers 10 bases. CDR3 length: 16 amino acids. The germline V gene has CDR1 SGHRS and CDR2 YFSETQ. V lost 1 base, J lost 4 bases, and 7 bases stayed unmatched.

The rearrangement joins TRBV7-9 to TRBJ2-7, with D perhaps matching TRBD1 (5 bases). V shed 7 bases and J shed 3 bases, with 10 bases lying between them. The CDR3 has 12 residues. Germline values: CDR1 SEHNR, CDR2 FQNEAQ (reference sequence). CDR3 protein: CASTSGYYEQYF. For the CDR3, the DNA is TGTGCCAGCACCTCAGGGTACTACGAGCAGTACTTC.

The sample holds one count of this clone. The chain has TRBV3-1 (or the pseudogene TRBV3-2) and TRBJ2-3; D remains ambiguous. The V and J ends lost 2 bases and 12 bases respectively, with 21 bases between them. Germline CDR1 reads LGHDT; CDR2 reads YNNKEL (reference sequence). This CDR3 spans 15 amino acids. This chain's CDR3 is CASSQPSPEPSFQYF. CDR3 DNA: TGTGCCAGCAGCCAACCAAGCCCGGAGCCTTCTTTCCAGTATTTT.

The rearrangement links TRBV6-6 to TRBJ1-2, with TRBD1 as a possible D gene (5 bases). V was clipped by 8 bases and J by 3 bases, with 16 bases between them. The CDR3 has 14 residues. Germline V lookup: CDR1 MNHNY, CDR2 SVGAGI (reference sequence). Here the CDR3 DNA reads TGTGCCAGCTGTAACCAGGGCTTATACTATGGCTACACCTTC. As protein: CASCNQGLYYGYTF.

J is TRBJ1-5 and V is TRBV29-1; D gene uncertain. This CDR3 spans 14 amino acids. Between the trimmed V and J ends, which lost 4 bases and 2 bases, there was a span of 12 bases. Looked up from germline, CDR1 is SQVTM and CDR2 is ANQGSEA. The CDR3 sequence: CSVAPSEGNQPQHF. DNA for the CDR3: TGCAGCGTTGCACCCTCAGAAGGCAATCAGCCCCAGCATTTT.

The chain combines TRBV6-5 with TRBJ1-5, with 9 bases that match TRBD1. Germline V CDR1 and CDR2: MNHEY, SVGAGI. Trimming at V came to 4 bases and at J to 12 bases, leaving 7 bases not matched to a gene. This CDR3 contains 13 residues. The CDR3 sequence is CASSSGQGRVQHF. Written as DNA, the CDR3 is TGTGCCAGCAGTTCTGGACAGGGGCGGGTCCAGCATTTT.

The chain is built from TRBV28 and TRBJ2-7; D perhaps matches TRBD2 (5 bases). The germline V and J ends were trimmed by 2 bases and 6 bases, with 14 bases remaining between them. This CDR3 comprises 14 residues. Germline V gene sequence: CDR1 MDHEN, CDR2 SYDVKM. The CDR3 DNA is TGTGCCAGCAGTTTAGACGAGGGCTTGGGCGAGCAGTACTTC. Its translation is CASSLDEGLGEQYF.

CDR3 sequence (DNA): TGTGCCAGCAGCCTAAATAGCGGGAGAGGCGAGACCCAGTACTTC. It is translated as CASSLNSGRGETQYF. The rearrangement links TRBV7-3 to TRBJ2-5, with 9 bases that match TRBD2. Germline V gene lookup returns CDR1 SGHTA and CDR2 FQGTGA. The CDR3 covers 15 residues. Trimming took 5 bases from V and 5 from J; bases not matched to a gene: 9. Looking up the rest from reference TRBV7-3 and TRBJ2-5 gives the full variable domain: GAGVSQTPSNKVTEKGKYVELRCDPISGHTALYWYRQSLGQGPEFLIYFQGTGAADDSGLPNDRFFAVRPEGSVSTLKIQRTERGDSAVYLCASSLNSGRGETQYFGPGTRLLVL.

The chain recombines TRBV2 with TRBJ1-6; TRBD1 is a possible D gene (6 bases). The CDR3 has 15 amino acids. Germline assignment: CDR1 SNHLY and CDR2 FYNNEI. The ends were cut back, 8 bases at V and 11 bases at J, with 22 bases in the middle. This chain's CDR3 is CASGDATGLMTPLHF. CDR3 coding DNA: TGTGCCAGCGGGGACGCGACAGGCCTCATGACACCCCTCCACTTT. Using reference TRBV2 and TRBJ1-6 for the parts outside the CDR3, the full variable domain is EPEVTQTPSHQVTQMGQEVILRCVPISNHLYFYWYRQILGQKVEFLVSFYNNEISEKSEIFDDQFSVERPDGSNFTLKIRSTKLEDSAMYFCASGDATGLMTPLHFGNGTRLTVT.

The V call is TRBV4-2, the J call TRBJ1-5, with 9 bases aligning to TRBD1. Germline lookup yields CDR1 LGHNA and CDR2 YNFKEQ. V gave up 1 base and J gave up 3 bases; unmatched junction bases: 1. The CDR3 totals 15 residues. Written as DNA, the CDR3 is TGTGCCAGCAGCCAAGGGGACAGGGTCAATCAGCCCCAGCATTTT. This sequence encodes CASSQGDRVNQPQHF.

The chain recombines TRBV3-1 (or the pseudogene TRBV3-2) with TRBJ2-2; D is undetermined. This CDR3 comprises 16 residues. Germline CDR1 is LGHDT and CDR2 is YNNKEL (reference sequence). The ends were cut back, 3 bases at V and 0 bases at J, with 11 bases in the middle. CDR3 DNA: TGTGCCAGCAGCCACAGTTGGGCAACGAACACCGGGGAGCTGTTTTTT. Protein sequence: CASSHSWATNTGELFF.

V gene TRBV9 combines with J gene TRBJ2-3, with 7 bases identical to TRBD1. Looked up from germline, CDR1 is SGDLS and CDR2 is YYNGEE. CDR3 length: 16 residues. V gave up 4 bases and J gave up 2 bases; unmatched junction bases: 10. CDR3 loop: CASSPRKQGLTDTQYF. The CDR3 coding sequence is TGTGCCAGCAGCCCGCGCAAACAGGGGCTCACAGATACGCAGTATTTT.

For the CDR3, the DNA is TGTGCCAGCTCACCTAGGCAGCGCTACTACAATGAGCAGTTCTTC. This codes for CASSPRQRYYNEQFF. The rearrangement uses TRBV18 and TRBJ2-1; no definite D call. Trimming left V 3 bases short and J 3 bases short, with 12 bases between. The CDR3 spans 15 residues. Germline V CDR1 and CDR2: KGHSH, LQKENI.